Sequencing of this TCR beta chain was carried out in a study of cytomegalovirus exposure and HLA in healthy donors. Despite likely unrecorded immune exposures, the donors were nominally healthy at the time of sampling. The PCR employed 60 Vbeta primers together with 13 Jbeta primers. Using immunoSEQ multiplex PCR, the repertoire was profiled, and TCRdb retains in-frame clones only, with some absent. The sample shows about 120,000 clones, 65% to 75% of them seen only once. Notes on the study in general: In an earlier analysis, about 87% or about 30%: the productive usage of most TCR beta V segments.

The CDR3 runs 14 residues. This clone was seen more than once but under ten times. Its antigen is still unknown. The gene calls are TRBV12-1 and TRBJ2-5; the DNA was not used to check the table's D call, TRBD2. TRBV12-1 is deemed a pseudogene. The TCR was taken from a man in his forties in good health and CMV-seropositive. The specimen was PBMCs. For the CDR3, the DNA is TGTGCCAGCAGCTTCTGCGGGGAGGCGAAGACCCAGTACTTC. Its translation: CASSFCGEAKTQYF.